This entry lists 13 T cell receptor beta chains sequenced from one sample in a study of blood T cell repertoires in COVID-19. Data came from immunoSEQ multiplex PCR; TCRdb stores just in-frame clones and leaves some out. The data show under 300,000 clones, roughly 87% seen once. The source material was PBMCs or T cells enriched from blood (not recorded which). The receptor source for this set is a woman in her 30s with acute COVID-19.

The rearrangement joins TRBV5-4 to TRBJ2-3; 9 nucleotides agree with TRBD2. With V trimmed by 4 bases and J by 4 bases, 10 bases remained unmatched. Germline V lookup: CDR1 SGHNT, CDR2 YYREEE (reference sequence). The CDR3 covers 16 residues. The CDR3 DNA is TGTGCCAGCAGCGTACGGCTAGCGGGGTCCCCAGATACGCAGTATTTT. Protein: CASSVRLAGSPDTQYF. Full variable domain (outside the CDR3, taken from reference TRBV5-4 and TRBJ2-3): ETGVTQSPTHLIKTRGQQVTLRCSSQSGHNTVSWYQQALGQGPQFIFQYYREEENGRGNFPPRFSGLQFPNYSSELNVNALELDDSALYLCASSVRLAGSPDTQYFGPGTRLTVL.

The chain carries TRBV6-5 and TRBJ2-1; TRBD1 is a possible D gene (6 bases). V was trimmed by 4 bases and J by 7 bases, leaving 14 bases between them. This CDR3 spans 14 amino acids. CDR1 and CDR2 (germline): MNHEY, SVGAGI. Written as DNA, the CDR3 is TGTGCCAGCAGTTCCGTGACAGGACAGAATGAGCAGTTCTTC. Its translation: CASSSVTGQNEQFF.

This clone has only one observation. The CDR3 protein is CASSQPDRGNTIYF. CDR3 coding DNA: TGCGCCAGCAGTCAACCAGACAGAGGAAACACCATATATTTT. This sequence joins TRBV23-1 and TRBJ1-3; tentative D call: TRBD1 (5 bases). TRBV23-1 is designated an ORF whose function remains uncertain. This CDR3 has 14 amino acids. V lost 2 bases and J lost 4, with 9 bases in between.

The chain combines TRBV28 with TRBJ1-5, with 11 bases fitting TRBD1. Germline assignment: CDR1 MDHEN and CDR2 SYDVKM. The CDR3 is 14 amino acids. V gave up 11 bases and J gave up 7 bases; unmatched junction bases: 10. Written as DNA, the CDR3 is TGTGCCCGCAAAGGGACAGGGGGGAGGCAGCCCCAGCATTTT. It encodes CARKGTGGRQPQHF.

This chain connects TRBV3-1 (or the pseudogene TRBV3-2) to TRBJ2-7; D is possibly TRBD1 (6 bases). CDR3 length: 15 residues. Trimming took off 3 bases at V and 0 bases at J, with 12 bases between the two ends. Germline assignment: CDR1 LGHDT and CDR2 YNNKEL (reference sequence). CDR3 in DNA: TGTGCCAGCAGCCACGACAGGACCTTCTCCTACGAGCAGTACTTC. It yields the protein CASSHDRTFSYEQYF.

This rearrangement joins TRBV3-1 (or the pseudogene TRBV3-2) to TRBJ2-2; 9 bases agree with TRBD2. The junction had 16 bases not matched to a gene; V was cut back by 5 bases and J by 0 bases. The germline V gene has CDR1 LGHDT and CDR2 YNNKEL (reference sequence). This CDR3 has 20 amino acids. The CDR3, as DNA: TGTGCCAGCAGCAAAACTCGGGGCGGGAGGGCCTCGGCGAACACCGGGGAGCTGTTTTTT. Its protein product is CASSKTRGGRASANTGELFF.

The chain uses TRBV6-5 and TRBJ2-7; 7 nucleotides agree with TRBD1. With V trimmed by 9 bases and J by 3 bases, 5 bases remained unmatched. CDR3 length: 12 amino acids. Germline assignment: CDR1 MNHEY and CDR2 SVGAGI. CDR3 nucleotide sequence: TGTGCCAGTTCGACAGGGAACTACGAGCAGTACTTC. This gives the protein CASSTGNYEQYF.

This sequence joins TRBV7-9 and TRBJ2-5, with D perhaps matching TRBD2 (5 bases). Germline CDR1 and CDR2: SEHNR and FQNEAQ (reference sequence). This CDR3 has 15 residues. The V gene lost 2 bases and the J gene lost 5 bases, with 15 bases spanning the gap. CDR3 DNA: TGTGCCAGCAGCTTAAGCGGCGGAAGGCGGGAGACCCAGTACTTC. Translated: CASSLSGGRRETQYF.

The chain combines TRBV4-1 with TRBJ1-2; maybe TRBD1 (6 bases). This CDR3 comprises 13 residues. Germline V lookup: CDR1 MGHRA, CDR2 YSYEKL. Trimming took 6 bases from V and 3 from J, leaving 11 bases between them. CDR3 coding DNA: TGCGCCAGCAGGGACAGTGGCTACTATGGCTACACCTTC. This sequence encodes CASRDSGYYGYTF.

The chain combines TRBV7-2 with TRBJ1-6; D is perhaps TRBD1 (6 bases). CDR1 and CDR2 (germline): SGHTA, FQGNSA. V shed 2 bases and J shed 10 bases, with 18 bases lying between them. The CDR3 spans 16 residues. The CDR3 loop is CASSLFGSGAASPLHF. CDR3 bases: TGTGCCAGCAGCTTATTTGGGTCAGGGGCGGCGTCACCCCTCCACTTT.

V is TRBV4-3 and J is TRBJ2-1, with TRBD2 identical over 13 bases. The CDR3 consists of 15 residues. V was pared by 3 bases and J by 5 bases, with 1 base of the junction left unmatched. The V gene's germline CDR1 is LGHNA and CDR2 YSLEER. CDR3 protein: CASSQGLAGNNEQFF. Here the CDR3 DNA reads TGCGCCAGCAGCCAGGGACTAGCGGGAAACAATGAGCAGTTCTTC.

This chain links TRBV3-1 (or the pseudogene TRBV3-2) with TRBJ1-6; D is ambiguous. The CDR3 is made up of 15 amino acids. Germline values: CDR1 LGHDT, CDR2 YNNKEL (reference sequence). Trimming pared 0 bases from V and 10 bases from J, leaving 13 bases between. CDR3 coding DNA: TGTGCCAGCAGCCAAGACCGGGGTTCTTGGTCACCCCTCCACTTT. Residues: CASSQDRGSWSPLHF.

V gene TRBV4-1 combines with J gene TRBJ2-7; D unclear. CDR1 and CDR2 (germline): MGHRA, YSYEKL. V was clipped by 2 bases and J by 1 base, with 3 bases between them. The CDR3 covers 12 residues. CDR3 sequence (DNA): TGCGCCAGCAGCCAACGGTCCTACGAGCAGTACTTC. Translating gives CASSQRSYEQYF.